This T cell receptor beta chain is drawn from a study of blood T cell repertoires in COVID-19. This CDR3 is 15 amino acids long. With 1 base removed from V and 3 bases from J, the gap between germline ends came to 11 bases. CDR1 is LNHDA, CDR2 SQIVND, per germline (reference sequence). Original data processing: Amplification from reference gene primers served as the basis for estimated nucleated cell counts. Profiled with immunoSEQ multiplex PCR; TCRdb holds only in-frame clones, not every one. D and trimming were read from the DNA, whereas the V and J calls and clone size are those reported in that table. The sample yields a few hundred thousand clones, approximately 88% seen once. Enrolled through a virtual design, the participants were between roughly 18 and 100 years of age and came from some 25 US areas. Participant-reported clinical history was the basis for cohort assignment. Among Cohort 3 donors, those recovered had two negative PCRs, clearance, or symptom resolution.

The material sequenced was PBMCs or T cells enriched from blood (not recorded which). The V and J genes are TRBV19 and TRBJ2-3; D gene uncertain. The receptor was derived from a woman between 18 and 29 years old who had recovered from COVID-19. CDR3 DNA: TGTGCCAGTAGTATAGGATCTAGAGTTACAGATACGCAGTATTTT. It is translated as CASSIGSRVTDTQYF.